This TCR beta chain appears in the sequencing data of a study of cytomegalovirus exposure and HLA in healthy donors. Study-wide context: Early released data comprised around 80 million unique TCRs from HLA-typed donors.

Details on this clone: The antigen is not known.

Whole-study results and caveats: Other equally common chains were less clonally expanded than HLA-associated TCR beta chains, a later analysis showed. A later analysis linked a missense DCLRE1C variant to TCR beta V- and J-gene trimming.

The PCR used 60 Vbeta and 13 Jbeta primers. Assay used: immunoSEQ multiplex PCR; TCRdb lists only in-frame clones, some missing. The record lists approximately 75,000 clones, of which the ten most abundant hold approximately 5%. The germline V gene has CDR1 ENHRY and CDR2 SYGVKD. The CDR3 has 13 residues. V gave up 6 bases and J gave up 8 bases; unmatched junction bases: 7. Input material: PBMCs. This TCR was sampled from a man aged 35-49 years in good health and CMV-seronegative. This chain connects TRBV10-3 to TRBJ1-1, with 9 bases matching TRBD1. The CDR3 loop reads CAISNRDRDEAFF. The CDR3 DNA sequence: TGTGCCATCAGCAACCGGGACAGGGACGAAGCTTTCTTT.